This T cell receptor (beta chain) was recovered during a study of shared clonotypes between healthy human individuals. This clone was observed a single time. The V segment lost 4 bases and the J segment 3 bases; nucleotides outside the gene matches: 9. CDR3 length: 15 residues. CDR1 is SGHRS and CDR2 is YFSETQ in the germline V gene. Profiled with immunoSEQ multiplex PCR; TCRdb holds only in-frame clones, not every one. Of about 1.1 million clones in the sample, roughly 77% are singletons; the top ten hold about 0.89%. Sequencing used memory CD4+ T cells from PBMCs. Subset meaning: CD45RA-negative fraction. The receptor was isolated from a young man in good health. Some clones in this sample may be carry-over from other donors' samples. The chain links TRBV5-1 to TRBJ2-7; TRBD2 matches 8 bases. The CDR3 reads CASSPISGTNYEQYF. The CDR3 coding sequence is TGCGCCAGCAGCCCGATTAGCGGGACCAACTACGAGCAGTACTTC. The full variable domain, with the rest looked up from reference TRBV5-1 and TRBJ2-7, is KAGVTQTPRYLIKTRGQQVTLSCSPISGHRSVSWYQQTPGQGLQFLFEYFSETQRNKGNFPGRFSGRQFSNSRSEMNVSTLELGDSALYLCASSPISGTNYEQYFGPGTRLTVT.